The 15 T cell receptor beta chains presented below share a single source sample, sequenced in a study of shared clonotypes between healthy human individuals. This table comes from immunoSEQ multiplex PCR, and its TCRdb copy is limited to in-frame clones, with some not included. The data contain some 2.1 million clones, about 95% of them seen just once; the ten biggest clones take up roughly 1%. It was CD45RO-negative cells, positively selected for CCR7, that made up naive CD8 cells, with terminally differentiated effector memory CD45RA+ cells excluded. Sequenced material: naive CD8+ T cells sorted from blood. Receptors were obtained from a young man in good health.

The chain is built from TRBV30 and TRBJ2-7; 8 nucleotides agree with TRBD2. The CDR3 consists of 12 residues. The germline V gene encodes CDR1 GTSNPN and CDR2 SVGIG (reference sequence). Unmatched junction bases numbered 5, after V lost 4 bases and J lost 6 bases. CDR3 nucleotides: TGTGCCTGGACGTCGGGGGGGCTCGAGCAGTACTTC. Translation gives CAWTSGGLEQYF.

The V and J genes are TRBV25-1 and TRBJ2-3, with D perhaps matching TRBD1 or TRBD2 (5 bases each). Trimming left V 1 base short and J 0 bases short, with 5 bases between. CDR1 is MGHDK, CDR2 SYGVNS, per germline. There are 14 residues in the CDR3. CDR3 in DNA: TGTGCCAGCAGTGAATGGGACAGCACAGATACGCAGTATTTT. It translates to CASSEWDSTDTQYF.

J is TRBJ2-7 and V is TRBV27; TRBD2 matches 10 bases. Per the germline V gene, CDR1 is MNHEY and CDR2 is SMNVEV (reference sequence). Unmatched junction bases numbered 5, after V lost 3 bases and J lost 3 bases. The CDR3 totals 15 residues. The CDR3 here is CASSLVLAGIYEQYF. In nucleotides, the CDR3 is TGTGCCAGCAGTTTGGTACTAGCGGGAATCTACGAGCAGTACTTC.

The chain joins TRBV4-1 to TRBJ2-1; 11 positions match TRBD1. This CDR3 region has 16 residues. Germline V lookup: CDR1 MGHRA, CDR2 YSYEKL. The junction had 5 bases not matched to a gene; V was cut back by 0 bases and J by 7 bases. The CDR3 coding sequence is TGCGCCAGCAGCCAAGATCAGGGGACAGGGGGGAATGAGCAGTTCTTC. Its protein is CASSQDQGTGGNEQFF.

The rearrangement uses TRBV7-9 and TRBJ2-1; 11 bases fit TRBD2. Unmatched junction bases numbered 9, after V lost 3 bases and J lost 8 bases. The CDR3 covers 16 residues. From germline, CDR1 is SEHNR and CDR2 FQNEAQ (reference sequence). CDR3 protein: CASSFLSGGASDEQFF. DNA for the CDR3: TGTGCCAGCAGCTTCCTTAGCGGGGGGGCCTCAGATGAGCAGTTCTTC.

This clone was seen a handful of times. CDR3 loop: CASSVDGSIGYTF. CDR3 bases: TGTGCCAGCAGCGTAGACGGCTCTATCGGCTACACCTTC. This chain connects TRBV9 to TRBJ1-2; no clear D gene. Trimming removed 0 bases at V and 8 bases at J, with 11 bases between. CDR1 is SGDLS, CDR2 YYNGEE, per germline. This CDR3 has 13 residues. The whole variable domain, filled in from reference TRBV9 and TRBJ1-2, reads DSGVTQTPKHLITATGQRVTLRCSPRSGDLSVYWYQQSLDQGLQFLIQYYNGEERAKGNILERFSAQQFPDLHSELNLSSLELGDSALYFCASSVDGSIGYTFGSGTRLTVV.

The CDR3 region has the DNA TGTGCCAGTAGTAGTGGTCCCGGAGAGACCCAGTACTTC. Protein product: CASSSGPGETQYF. V usage is TRBV19 and J usage is TRBJ2-5; D ambiguous. Germline CDR1 is LNHDA and CDR2 is SQIVND (reference sequence). Deletions cut 4 bases from V and 4 bases from J, with 10 bases between. The CDR3 runs 13 residues.

With regard to this clone: Within the sample, other DNA sequences also encode this same CDR3. The chain has TRBV5-6 and TRBJ1-3; no clear D gene. CDR1 is SGHDT and CDR2 is YYEEEE in the germline V gene. This CDR3 is built from 15 residues. V was clipped by 2 bases and J by 0 bases, with 9 bases between them. The CDR3 sequence: CASSLGGSSGNTIYF. CDR3 DNA: TGTGCCAGCAGCTTAGGTGGCAGCTCTGGAAACACCATATATTTT.

The chain is built from TRBV15 and TRBJ1-5, with TRBD1 matching 9 bases. J gave up 6 bases and V 8 bases, and 11 bases lay outside the gene matches. The CDR3 is 15 amino acids. Germline loops: CDR1 LNHNV, CDR2 YYDKDF (reference sequence). CDR3 sequence: CATDTKQGASQPQHF. The CDR3 DNA is TGTGCCACCGATACTAAACAGGGGGCTAGTCAGCCCCAGCATTTT.

V usage is TRBV7-8 and J usage is TRBJ2-7; the D gene is possibly TRBD1 (6 bases). CDR1 is SGHVS and CDR2 is FQNEAQ in the germline V gene. With 1 base removed from V and 3 bases from J, the gap between germline ends came to 34 bases. The CDR3 length is 22 residues. The CDR3 DNA sequence: TGTGCCAGCAGCTTAGAGTTGACAGGTAGCGAACCTAGCACTTCGGTTTTCTACGAGCAGTACTTC. Amino acids: CASSLELTGSEPSTSVFYEQYF.

This rearrangement joins TRBV9 to TRBJ1-6; 9 bases are a match to TRBD1. In germline, CDR1 is SGDLS, CDR2 YYNGEE. The CDR3 extends over 15 amino acids. Trimming at V came to 2 bases and at J to 10 bases, leaving 7 bases not matched to a gene. This CDR3 is CASSVTDRGSSPLHF. The CDR3 region has the DNA TGTGCCAGCAGCGTTACGGACAGGGGCTCATCACCCCTCCACTTT.

This clone has just a few counts. This chain joins TRBV5-1 and TRBJ2-5, with D maybe TRBD2 (5 bases). The CDR3 runs 15 residues. Germline V gene data show CDR1 as SGHRS and CDR2 as YFSETQ. Trimming removed 3 bases from V and 4 bases from J, with 16 bases in between. In nucleotides, the CDR3 is TGCGCCAGCAGCTCACCGGGAAAAAGAGGAGAGACCCAGTACTTC. This gives the protein CASSSPGKRGETQYF.

CDR3: CASSQVAFGDYEQYF. Here the CDR3 DNA reads TGCGCCAGCAGCCAAGTGGCCTTCGGAGATTACGAGCAGTACTTC. The chain employs TRBV4-1 and TRBJ2-7; no definite D call. The V and J ends lost 1 base and 4 bases respectively, with 14 bases between them. This CDR3 has 15 residues. CDR1 and CDR2 from the germline V gene are MGHRA and YSYEKL.

This chain connects TRBV19 to TRBJ2-7, with D maybe TRBD2 (5 bases). In germline, CDR1 is LNHDA, CDR2 SQIVND (reference sequence). The germline V and J ends were trimmed by 10 bases and 7 bases, with 14 bases remaining between them. This CDR3 has 11 residues. CDR3 nucleotides: TGTGCCACCTTCACGGGAACGGAGCAGTACTTC. It encodes CATFTGTEQYF.

The V and J genes are TRBV5-1 and TRBJ1-2, with D perhaps matching TRBD1 (5 bases). The V end was cut by 4 bases, the J end by 8 bases, with 12 bases between. Germline CDR1 reads SGHRS; CDR2 reads YFSETQ. CDR3 length equals 12 residues. CDR3: CASSPGPHGYTF. DNA of the CDR3: TGCGCCAGCAGCCCGGGGCCCCACGGCTACACCTTC.